This TCR beta chain was retrieved from a study of cytomegalovirus exposure and HLA in healthy donors. Turning to the study itself: About 80 million unique TCRs from HLA-typed donors made up an early data release. Overall study findings and caveats: A later analysis found TCR association rates differed by HLA locus, highest for DRB1 and lowest for HLA-C. A few chains linked to CMV were shown in vitro to be specific for CMV antigens.

A multiplex PCR was run with 60 Vbeta primers and 13 Jbeta primers. The table came from immunoSEQ multiplex PCR; TCRdb's copy has only in-frame clones and leaves some out. In the table there are approximately 100,000 clones, approximately 79% of which are singletons. The CDR3 length is 14 residues. Trimming removed 5 bases at V and 6 bases at J, with 17 bases between. Germline V gives CDR1 SEHNR, CDR2 FQNEAQ (reference sequence). Concerning this clone itself: The antigen remains undetermined.

This clonotype originated in a male donor in good health and CMV-seronegative. The chain is built from TRBV7-9 and TRBJ2-7; tentative D call: TRBD1 (6 bases). Specimen: PBMCs. The CDR3 sequence is CASSVIGQPGEQYF. The CDR3 DNA is TGTGCCAGCAGCGTCATCGGACAGCCCGGCGAGCAGTACTTC.